The source of this T cell receptor beta chain is a study of CD8 T cells in ankylosing spondylitis. Broader study findings: Disease-associated clonotypes exhibited CD8+ identity and were relatively infrequent in peripheral blood. Ankylosing spondylitis blood appeared to carry a characteristic TCR beta motif of roughly 8 highly homologous variants.

TCRdb ran MiXCR on the 5' RACE reads and lists one entry per CDR3 protein. The sample holds around 180,000 distinct CDR3 sequences, 10% to 15% seen once. This clonotype was picked up a small number of times. The target antigen is unknown. This CDR3 is 15 amino acids long. Trimming took 0 bases from V and 2 from J, leaving 11 bases between them. Looked up from germline, CDR1 is SQVTM and CDR2 is ANQGSEA. This chain links TRBV29-1 with TRBJ2-4; the D is unclear. The receptor was isolated from a female donor with ankylosing spondylitis or in good health (not recorded which). The sequenced sample consisted of blood, either unsorted or a sorted T cell fraction (not recorded which). In nucleotides, the CDR3 is TGCAGCGTTGAAGATCTAGTTAGGTCCAAAAACATTCAGTACTTC. It translates to CSVEDLVRSKNIQYF.